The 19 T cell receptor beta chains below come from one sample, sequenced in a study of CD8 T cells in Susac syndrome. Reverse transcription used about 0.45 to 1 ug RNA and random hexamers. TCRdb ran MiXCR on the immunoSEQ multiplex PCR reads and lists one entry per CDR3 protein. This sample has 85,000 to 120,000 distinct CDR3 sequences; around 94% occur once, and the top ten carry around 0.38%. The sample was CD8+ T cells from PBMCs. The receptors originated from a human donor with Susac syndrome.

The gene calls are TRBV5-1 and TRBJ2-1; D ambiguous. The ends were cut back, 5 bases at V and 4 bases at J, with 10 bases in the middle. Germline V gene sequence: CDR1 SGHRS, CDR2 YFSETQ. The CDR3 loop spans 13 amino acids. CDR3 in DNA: TGCGCCAGCAGTGTGGTTCCATACAATGAGCAGTTCTTC. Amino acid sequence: CASSVVPYNEQFF.

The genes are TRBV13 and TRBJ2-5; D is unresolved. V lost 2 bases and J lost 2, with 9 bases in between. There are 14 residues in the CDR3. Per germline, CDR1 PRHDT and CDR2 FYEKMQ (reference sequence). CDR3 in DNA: TGTGCCAGCAGCTTAAGCACAGAGCAAGAGACCCAGTACTTC. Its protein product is CASSLSTEQETQYF.

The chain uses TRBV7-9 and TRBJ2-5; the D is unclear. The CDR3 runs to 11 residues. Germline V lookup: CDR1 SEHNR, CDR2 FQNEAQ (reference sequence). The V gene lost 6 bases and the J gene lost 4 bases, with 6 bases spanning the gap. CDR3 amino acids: CASRSRETQYF. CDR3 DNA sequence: TGTGCCAGCAGGTCCAGAGAGACCCAGTACTTC.

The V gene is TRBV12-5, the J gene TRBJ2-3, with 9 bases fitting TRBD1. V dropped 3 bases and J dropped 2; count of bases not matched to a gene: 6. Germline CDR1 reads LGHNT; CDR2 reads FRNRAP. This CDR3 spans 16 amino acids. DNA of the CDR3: TGTGCTAGTGGTTTTTGGACAGGGGTCCTCACAGATACGCAGTATTTT. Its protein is CASGFWTGVLTDTQYF.

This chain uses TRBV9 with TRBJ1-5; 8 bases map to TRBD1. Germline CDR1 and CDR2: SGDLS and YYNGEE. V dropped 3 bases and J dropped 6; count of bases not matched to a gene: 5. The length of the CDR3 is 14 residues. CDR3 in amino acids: CASSDGQGSQPQHF. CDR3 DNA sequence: TGTGCCAGCAGCGACGGACAGGGCTCTCAGCCCCAGCATTTT.

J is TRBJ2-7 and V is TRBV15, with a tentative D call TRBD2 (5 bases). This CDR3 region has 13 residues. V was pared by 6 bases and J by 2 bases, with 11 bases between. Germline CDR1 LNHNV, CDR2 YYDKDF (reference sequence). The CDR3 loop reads CATRPPGAYEQYF. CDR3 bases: TGTGCCACCAGACCTCCCGGGGCCTACGAGCAGTACTTC.

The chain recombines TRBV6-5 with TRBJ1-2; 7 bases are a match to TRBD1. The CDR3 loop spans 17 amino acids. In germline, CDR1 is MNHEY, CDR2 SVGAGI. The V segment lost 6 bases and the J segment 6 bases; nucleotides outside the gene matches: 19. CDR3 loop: CASSLFPNQGGRDGYTF. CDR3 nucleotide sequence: TGTGCCAGCAGCTTATTTCCTAACCAGGGGGGAAGGGATGGCTACACCTTC.

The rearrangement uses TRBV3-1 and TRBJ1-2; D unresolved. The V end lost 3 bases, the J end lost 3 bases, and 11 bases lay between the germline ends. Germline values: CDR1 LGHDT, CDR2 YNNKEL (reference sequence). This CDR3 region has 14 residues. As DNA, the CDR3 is TGTGCCAGCAGCCAGGGAGGGTACGACTATGGCTACACCTTC. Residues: CASSQGGYDYGYTF.

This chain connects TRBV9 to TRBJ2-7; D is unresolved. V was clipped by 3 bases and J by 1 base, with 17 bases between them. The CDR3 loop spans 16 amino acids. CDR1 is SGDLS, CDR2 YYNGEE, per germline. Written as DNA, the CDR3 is TGTGCCAGCAGCGCAAAGACCTCTGCGTGGTCCTACGAGCAGTACTTC. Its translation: CASSAKTSAWSYEQYF.

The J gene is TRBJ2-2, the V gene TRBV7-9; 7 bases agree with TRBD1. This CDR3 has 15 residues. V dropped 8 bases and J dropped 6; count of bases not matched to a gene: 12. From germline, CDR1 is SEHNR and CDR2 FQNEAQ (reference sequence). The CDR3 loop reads CASQQGTGKAGELFF. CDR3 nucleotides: TGTGCCAGCCAACAGGGGACCGGGAAGGCCGGGGAGCTGTTTTTT.

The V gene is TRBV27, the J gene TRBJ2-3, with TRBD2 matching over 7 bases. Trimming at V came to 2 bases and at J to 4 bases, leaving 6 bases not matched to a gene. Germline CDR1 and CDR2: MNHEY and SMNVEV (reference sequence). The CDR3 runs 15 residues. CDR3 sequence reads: CASSLSGGGADTQYF. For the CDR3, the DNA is TGTGCCAGCAGTTTAAGCGGCGGGGGAGCAGATACGCAGTATTTT.

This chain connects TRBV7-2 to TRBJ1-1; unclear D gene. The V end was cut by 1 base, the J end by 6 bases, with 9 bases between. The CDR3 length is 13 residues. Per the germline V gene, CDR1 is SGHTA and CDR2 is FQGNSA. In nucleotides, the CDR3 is TGTGCCAGCAGCTTAGAAGGATGGTCTGAAGCTTTCTTT. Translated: CASSLEGWSEAFF.

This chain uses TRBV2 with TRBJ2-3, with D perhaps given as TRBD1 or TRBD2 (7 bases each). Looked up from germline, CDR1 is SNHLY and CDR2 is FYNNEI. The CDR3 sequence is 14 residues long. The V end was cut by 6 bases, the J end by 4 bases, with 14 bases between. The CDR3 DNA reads TGTGCCAGCAGGGGGGGGCAGGGGGCAGATACGCAGTATTTT. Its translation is CASRGGQGADTQYF.

CDR3 in amino acids: CASSLSATVMEQYF. In nucleotides, the CDR3 is TGTGCCAGCAGTTTATCCGCGACAGTGATGGAGCAGTACTTC. J is TRBJ2-7 and V is TRBV27; weak D call: TRBD1 (5 bases). CDR1 is MNHEY and CDR2 is SMNVEV in the germline V gene (reference sequence). Trimming removed 0 bases from V and 7 bases from J, with 13 bases in between. The CDR3 is 14 amino acids.

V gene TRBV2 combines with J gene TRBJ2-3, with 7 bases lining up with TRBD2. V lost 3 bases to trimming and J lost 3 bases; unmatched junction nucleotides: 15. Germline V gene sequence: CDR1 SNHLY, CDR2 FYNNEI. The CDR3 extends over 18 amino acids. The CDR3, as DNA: TGTGCCAGCAGTGAGGTAGAGGAAAGCGGGGCAGGGACAGATACGCAGTATTTT. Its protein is CASSEVEESGAGTDTQYF.

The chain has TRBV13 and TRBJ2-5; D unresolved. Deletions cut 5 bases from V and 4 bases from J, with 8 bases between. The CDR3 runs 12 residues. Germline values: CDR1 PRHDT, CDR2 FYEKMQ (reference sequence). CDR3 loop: CASSHLRETQYF. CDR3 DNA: TGTGCCAGCAGCCACCTACGAGAGACCCAGTACTTC. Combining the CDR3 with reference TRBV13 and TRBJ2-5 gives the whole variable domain AAGVIQSPRHLIKEKRETATLKCYPIPRHDTVYWYQQGPGQDPQFLISFYEKMQSDKGSIPDRFSAQQFSDYHSELNMSSLELGDSALYFCASSHLRETQYFGPGTRLLVL.

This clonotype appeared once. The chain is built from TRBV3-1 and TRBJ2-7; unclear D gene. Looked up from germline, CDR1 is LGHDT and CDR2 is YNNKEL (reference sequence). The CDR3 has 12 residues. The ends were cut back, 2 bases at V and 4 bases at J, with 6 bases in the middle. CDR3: CASSQLPYEQYF. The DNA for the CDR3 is TGTGCCAGCAGCCAATTACCATACGAGCAGTACTTC.

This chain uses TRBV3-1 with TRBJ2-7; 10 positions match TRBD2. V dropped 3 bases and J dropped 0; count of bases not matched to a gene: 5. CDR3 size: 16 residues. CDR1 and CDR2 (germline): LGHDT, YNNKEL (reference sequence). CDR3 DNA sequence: TGTGCCAGCAGCCAGGGAGCGGGGGGGTTCTCCTACGAGCAGTACTTC. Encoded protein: CASSQGAGGFSYEQYF.

As DNA, the CDR3 is TGTGCCAGCAGCCAAGGGACATACTCCTACAATGAGCAGTTCTTC. Encoded protein: CASSQGTYSYNEQFF. The V and J genes are TRBV3-1 and TRBJ2-1; tentatively, D is TRBD1 (5 bases). Germline assignment: CDR1 LGHDT and CDR2 YNNKEL (reference sequence). The CDR3 covers 15 residues. The V and J ends lost 1 base and 0 bases respectively, with 7 bases between them.